The clone carrying this T cell receptor (beta chain) was found many times. The antigen remains unidentified. The data stem from a study of regulatory T cells in long-lasting Graves disease. Described time point: newly diagnosed GD, antithyroid drugs for less than 3 months. With RNA extracted from PBMCs as input, the TCR library was made. Study-wide findings and caveats: Persistent Graves' patients had lower TCR diversity than newly diagnosed ones.

Relying on iRepertoire HTBI primers and Arm-PCR of CDR3 regions, the team built TCR beta libraries. In TCRdb, the multiplex PCR reads were re-called with MiXCR into one record per CDR3 protein. The profile covers a few hundred thousand distinct CDR3 sequences, with 14% appearing a single time and more than 15% taken by the ten largest. This sample also appeared in a second study, on T cells in Graves' hyperthyroidism and ophthalmopathy. That investigation notes: Thyroid ultrasound and orbital computed tomography, with clinical symptoms and serum thyroxine and TRAb, informed diagnoses. The HTBI primer set was used in a first-round RT-PCR of the TCR CDR3.

This TCR came from a woman aged 45-59 years with Graves disease. The specimen was peripheral blood mononuclear cells (PBMCs), collected at new diagnosis, from a patient treated with antithyroid drugs.

This CDR3 reads CSARVSGPYNEQFF. The CDR3 region has the DNA TGCAGTGCTAGAGTTAGCGGCCCTTACAATGAGCAGTTCTTC. This chain uses TRBV20-1 with TRBJ2-1; TRBD2 is a possible D gene (6 bases). This CDR3 has 14 residues. Trimming stripped 1 base from V and 4 bases from J, with 11 bases between. Germline V gene lookup returns CDR1 DFQATT and CDR2 SNEGSKA (reference sequence).